The entry below describes one T cell receptor beta chain. This clone appeared a single time. No cognate antigen has been identified for it. There are no base qualities to consult, and no much larger clone falls within one base. This sample was taken from a study of vaccination effects on CD4 cells after COVID-19 (dated by TCRdb to about 2022). Background for the entire study: Post-vaccine samples across the study were collected a median of 72 days after the second dose, with a range of 14 to 241. Altogether, around 9 COVID-19 convalescent patients and several SARS-CoV-2-naive healthy vaccine recipients made up the full study. SARS-CoV-2 spike-specific CD4+ TCR repertoires from before and after mRNA vaccination were compared in COVID-19 convalescent patients and in infection-naive vaccine recipients. In the study, cultures from other donors were sequenced using the Oncomine TCR Beta short-read assay on an Illumina iSeq 100.

The investigation overall reported the following: In healthy vaccine recipients, vaccine-induced clones were almost all SARS-CoV-2 mono-reactive, with only 1 of 255 cross-reactive with common cold coronaviruses. The study was limited by a small number of convalescent patients and lacked early post-infection timepoints. Both infection-induced and vaccine-induced clones contracted markedly at late post-vaccination timepoints, which is consistent with waning T cell responses.

Libraries were prepared through the immunoSEQ multiplex PCR assay. DNA from the cultured, isolated CD4+ T cells was subjected to TCR beta CDR3 sequencing. The source study handled its data this way. Non-productive TCR sequences were discarded, and reads were trimmed to the CDR3 region, with only CDR3s of 7 or more amino acids retained. The MANAFEST web app was used to identify antigen-specific clonotypes by comparing expansion in peptide wells with expansion in reference cultures. For clones to be considered positive, expansion at FDR<0.05 versus reference and all other wells, an odds ratio above 5, and a frequency above 0.1% in two replicate wells were required. A clonotype was called cross-reactive if it was significantly expanded both in SARS-CoV-2 spike wells and in at least one common cold coronavirus spike condition. Using the stringdist R package, CDR3 similarity was measured by Levenshtein distance, and unrooted trees were constructed with ape in R 3.6.1. The table was pulled from immuneACCESS by TCRdb, which kept in-frame rearrangements only. Such tables lose some clones; where checked, under half of the loss comes from unresolved V genes, and the rest has no known cause. D and trimming come from the DNA, and the V and J calls and clone size come from that table. This sample lists some 25,000 clones; around 67% were detected once. Together, the top ten hold roughly 8% of the sample.

The ViraFEST assay stimulated PBMC with viral peptide pools and then used TCR sequencing to identify antigen-specific CD4+ T cell clonotypes by expansion. After about 10 days of culture, CD4+ T cells were isolated with the EasySep CD4+ T cell isolation kit. Each participant got two doses of an mRNA SARS-CoV-2 vaccine, either BNT162b2 or mRNA-1273. None of the healthy vaccine recipients had a prior SARS-CoV-2 infection, which was confirmed by nucleocapsid antibody tests that came back negative both before and after vaccination. Each well held two million PBMC cultured in IMDM containing approximately 5.3% human AB serum, roughly 9.6 IU/ml IL-2 and gentamicin, along with about 9.5 ug/ml peptides. Half of the culture medium was replaced with fresh IL-2-containing medium on days 3 and 7. Unless noted otherwise, every peptide stimulation condition was grown in triplicate wells. Using Ficoll-Paque Plus gradient centrifugation, PBMC were separated from whole blood and then either used fresh or cryopreserved at -140C. The overlapping peptide pools covered the spike proteins of SARS-CoV-2 as well as those of the common cold coronaviruses HCoV-NL63, HCoV-OC43 and HCoV-229E. The QIAamp micro DNA kit was used to extract genomic DNA from the cultured CD4+ T cells.

This clonotype was sampled from a human donor who received a COVID-19 vaccine. The specimen comprised CD4+ T cells from PBMCs cultured with SARS-CoV-2 spike peptides, sampled after COVID-19 vaccination. The cell subset or site label here, explained by the study, means: SARS-CoV-2 spike overlapping peptide pool stimulation.

The CDR3 here reads CASSLGLAPPGELFF. The DNA is as follows: TGTGCCAGCAGCCTGGGACTAGCGCCCCCCGGGGAGCTGTTTTTT. The chain is made from TRBV5-4 and TRBJ2-2; the junction holds 10 bases that match TRBD2. Taken from the germline V gene (reference sequence), the CDR1 and CDR2 loops are SGHNT and YYREEE. Compared with germline, V lacks 4 bases and J lacks 6 bases; bases without a gene match: 6. The CDR3 spans 15 residues, from the cysteine through the phenylalanine. Only CDR3 DNA is held: 45 bases, read in frame from base 1.